This T cell receptor (beta chain) emerged from a study of cytomegalovirus exposure and HLA in healthy donors. The CDR3 is 15 residues long. Trimming took off 5 bases at V and 7 bases at J, with 18 bases between the two ends. CDR1 is SGHAT and CDR2 is FQDESV in the germline V gene (reference sequence). This clone has only a few counts. Its specificity is unknown. Overall study results and limits: Further analysis was carried out later, and it showed several of the most significant clusters appearing linked to common viral pathogens.

Primers: 60 Vbeta forward and 13 Jbeta reverse. Profiling relied on immunoSEQ multiplex PCR, and the TCRdb table lists in-frame clones only, not all of them. The sample includes over 150,000 clones, around 74% seen only once; the top ten take 2.8%. V gene TRBV11-1 combines with J gene TRBJ1-5; D is uncertain. The TCR was taken from a man between 18 and 35 years old in good health and CMV-seronegative. Sequencing was done on a sample of PBMCs. CDR3 sequence (DNA): TGTGCCAGCAGCCCTGGACCTGAGGGAGGACAGCCCCAGCATTTT. Protein sequence: CASSPGPEGGQPQHF.